These T cell receptor beta chains were read from a single sample in a study of early T cells in non-severe SARS-CoV-2 infection. TCRdb re-derived calls from the 5' RACE reads in MiXCR, one entry per CDR3 protein. The sample yields fewer than 80,000 distinct CDR3 sequences, approximately 12% seen once. Sample: whole blood, taken at baseline. The receptors come from an adult who was a healthcare worker with PCR-confirmed SARS-CoV-2 infection or an uninfected control (not recorded which). The donor label of this sample is uncertain. Both conserved end residues are part of each CDR3. A D gene is named only where the DNA matches it firmly. Only some rows state a clone size, as once, few, many or a class for expanded clones.

d_gene: NA
j_gene: TRBJ1-1
abundance: NA
v_gene: TRBV4-1
CDR3aa: CASSQDDSLFNTEAFF
CDR3nt: TGCGCCAGCAGCCAAGACGACAGCCTTTTTAACACTGAAGCTTTCTTT

d_gene: NA
j_gene: TRBJ2-2
abundance: NA
v_gene: TRBV7-2
CDR3aa: CASSFVGAGELFF
CDR3nt: TGTGCCAGCAGCTTTGTGGGGGCCGGGGAGCTGTTTTTT

d_gene: TRBD1
j_gene: TRBJ1-2
abundance: NA
v_gene: TRBV6-6
CDR3aa: CASRKGQTFYGYTF
CDR3nt: TGTGCCAGCAGAAAGGGACAGACTTTCTATGGCTACACCTTC

d_gene: NA
j_gene: TRBJ1-5
abundance: many
v_gene: TRBV4-1
CDR3aa: CASSQDYNQPQHF
CDR3nt: TGCGCCAGCAGCCAAGATTATAATCAGCCCCAGCATTTT

d_gene: NA
j_gene: TRBJ2-5
abundance: NA
v_gene: TRBV7-7
CDR3aa: CASRMQGRAKTQYF
CDR3nt: TGTGCCAGCAGGATGCAGGGGAGGGCGAAGACCCAGTACTTC

d_gene: NA
j_gene: TRBJ2-2
abundance: few
v_gene: TRBV7-2
CDR3aa: CASSLRINTGELFF
CDR3nt: TGTGCCAGCAGCTTGAGGATCAACACCGGGGAGCTGTTTTTT

d_gene: TRBD1
j_gene: TRBJ1-1
abundance: few
v_gene: TRBV10-1
CDR3aa: CASRFKQGLNTEAFF
CDR3nt: TGCGCCAGCAGATTTAAACAGGGGTTGAACACTGAAGCTTTCTTT

d_gene: TRBD1
j_gene: TRBJ1-5
abundance: NA
v_gene: TRBV12-3/TRBV12-4
CDR3aa: CASSYSRGTGANQPQHF
CDR3nt: TGTGCCAGCAGTTATAGTCGAGGGACAGGGGCTAATCAGCCCCAGCATTTT

d_gene: NA
j_gene: TRBJ2-2
abundance: few
v_gene: TRBV15
CDR3aa: CATSRKATRFGAGELFF
CDR3nt: TGTGCCACCAGCAGAAAAGCGACCCGCTTCGGTGCCGGGGAGCTGTTTTTT

d_gene: NA
j_gene: TRBJ2-2
abundance: few
v_gene: TRBV14
CDR3aa: CASSYGPGSTGELFF
CDR3nt: TGTGCCAGCAGCTACGGTCCAGGGAGCACCGGGGAGCTGTTTTTT

d_gene: NA
j_gene: TRBJ1-2
abundance: NA
v_gene: TRBV24-1
CDR3aa: CATSPGGVGYGYTF
CDR3nt: TGTGCCACCAGCCCCGGGGGAGTGGGCTATGGCTACACCTTC

d_gene: TRBD1
j_gene: TRBJ2-5
abundance: NA
v_gene: TRBV15
CDR3aa: CATSRGRGTEETQYF
CDR3nt: TGTGCCACCAGCAGGGGAAGGGGGACAGAAGAGACCCAGTACTTC

d_gene: NA
j_gene: TRBJ1-6
abundance: NA
v_gene: TRBV6-6
CDR3aa: CASSRQAGNSPLHF
CDR3nt: TGTGCCAGCAGTCGACAGGCGGGCAATTCACCCCTCCACTTT

d_gene: NA
j_gene: TRBJ1-2
abundance: NA
v_gene: TRBV2
CDR3aa: CASSNGYGYTF
CDR3nt: TGTGCCAGCAGCAACGGGTATGGCTACACCTTC

d_gene: NA
j_gene: TRBJ2-3
abundance: NA
v_gene: TRBV7-2
CDR3aa: CASSDRTASTDTQYF
CDR3nt: TGTGCCAGCAGTGATCGGACCGCTAGCACAGATACGCAGTATTTT

d_gene: NA
j_gene: TRBJ2-5
abundance: many
v_gene: TRBV12-5
CDR3aa: CASGRTDEETQYF
CDR3nt: TGTGCTAGTGGTAGGACAGACGAAGAGACCCAGTACTTC

d_gene: NA
j_gene: TRBJ2-2
abundance: few
v_gene: TRBV11-1
CDR3aa: CASSPEAGGRSTGELFF
CDR3nt: TGTGCCAGCAGCCCAGAGGCCGGGGGGCGAAGCACCGGGGAGCTGTTTTTT

d_gene: NA
j_gene: TRBJ2-1
abundance: many
v_gene: TRBV7-9
CDR3aa: CASSFSSDEQFF
CDR3nt: TGTGCCAGCAGCTTCTCTTCGGATGAGCAGTTCTTC

d_gene: TRBD1
j_gene: TRBJ1-2
abundance: many
v_gene: TRBV10-3
CDR3aa: CAISESGQFYGYTF
CDR3nt: TGTGCCATCAGTGAGTCGGGACAGTTCTATGGCTACACCTTC

d_gene: TRBD1
j_gene: TRBJ2-2
abundance: many
v_gene: TRBV7-8
CDR3aa: CASSQQGGVGELFF
CDR3nt: TGTGCCAGCAGCCAACAGGGGGGTGTCGGGGAGCTGTTTTTT

d_gene: NA
j_gene: TRBJ1-1
abundance: few
v_gene: TRBV3-1
CDR3aa: CASSQEGVHTEAFF
CDR3nt: TGTGCCAGCAGCCAAGAGGGGGTTCACACTGAAGCTTTCTTT

d_gene: NA
j_gene: TRBJ2-3
abundance: NA
v_gene: TRBV20-1
CDR3aa: CSATSLRENTDTQYF
CDR3nt: TGCAGTGCCACTTCCTTGCGGGAAAACACAGATACGCAGTATTTT

d_gene: TRBD2
j_gene: TRBJ2-5
abundance: NA
v_gene: TRBV20-1
CDR3aa: CSARDPFGAGGQETQYF
CDR3nt: TGCAGTGCTAGAGATCCCTTCGGGGCGGGGGGACAAGAGACCCAGTACTTC

d_gene: NA
j_gene: TRBJ2-5
abundance: many
v_gene: TRBV2
CDR3aa: CASGTPQETQYF
CDR3nt: TGTGCCAGCGGGACTCCCCAAGAGACCCAGTACTTC